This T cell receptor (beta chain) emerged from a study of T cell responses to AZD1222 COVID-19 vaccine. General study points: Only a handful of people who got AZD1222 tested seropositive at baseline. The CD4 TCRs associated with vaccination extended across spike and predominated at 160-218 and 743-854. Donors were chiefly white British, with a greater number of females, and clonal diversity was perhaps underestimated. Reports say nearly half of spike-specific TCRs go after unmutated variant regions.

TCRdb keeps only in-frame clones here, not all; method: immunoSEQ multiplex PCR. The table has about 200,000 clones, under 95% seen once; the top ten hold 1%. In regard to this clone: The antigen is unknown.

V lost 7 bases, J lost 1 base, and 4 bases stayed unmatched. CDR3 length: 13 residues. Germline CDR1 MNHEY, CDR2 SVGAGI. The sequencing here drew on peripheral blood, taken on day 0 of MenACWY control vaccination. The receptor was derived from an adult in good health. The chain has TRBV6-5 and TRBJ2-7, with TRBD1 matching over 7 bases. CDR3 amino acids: CASILQGSYEQYF. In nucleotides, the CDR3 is TGTGCCAGCATTTTACAGGGGTCCTACGAGCAGTACTTC.